The rows below give T cell receptor beta chains drawn from one sample of a study of CD4 T cells in relation to SARS-CoV-2 and coronaviruses. Which antigens these TCRs recognize remains unknown. Measured with immunoSEQ multiplex PCR; TCRdb has only the in-frame clones, and not every one. This repertoire shows about 36,000 clones, approximately 80% found once; its top ten account for about a fifth. The sequencing sample was made of memory CD4+ T cells from PBMCs, cultured in vitro. Source of these receptors: an adult with COVID-19. CDR3s include the opening cysteine and the closing phenylalanine or tryptophan. The order of the fields is D gene, J gene, clone size, V gene, CDR3 protein, CDR3 DNA. D genes are given only for firm matches. Part of the rows lack a size; the others show once, few, many or a class for expanded clones.

D: TRBD2; J: TRBJ2-3; size: -; V: TRBV2; CDR3: CASSDFSGGAYTDTQYF; DNA: TGTGCCAGCAGTGATTTTAGCGGGGGGGCCTACACAGATACGCAGTATTTT
D: -; J: TRBJ2-3; size: once; V: TRBV19; CDR3: CASSIYSGFTDTQYF; DNA: TGTGCCAGTAGTATTTATTCAGGGTTCACAGATACGCAGTATTTT
D: TRBD1; J: TRBJ2-3; size: -; V: TRBV7-9; CDR3: CASSTTGGSDTQYF; DNA: TGTGCCAGCTCCACGACAGGGGGCTCAGATACGCAGTATTTT
D: -; J: TRBJ1-2; size: once; V: TRBV30; CDR3: CAWSLSLDFGYTF; DNA: TGTGCCTGGAGTCTTTCCCTTGATTTCGGCTACACCTTC
D: -; J: TRBJ2-2; size: few; V: TRBV11-2; CDR3: CASSLGLGDGTGELFF; DNA: TGTGCCAGCAGCTTAGGATTGGGGGACGGCACCGGGGAGCTGTTTTTT
D: TRBD2; J: TRBJ2-1; size: -; V: TRBV19; CDR3: CASSVGLAYNEQFF; DNA: TGTGCCAGTAGTGTGGGACTAGCGTACAATGAGCAGTTCTTC
D: -; J: TRBJ2-1; size: -; V: TRBV7-8; CDR3: CASSLGHSSNEQFF; DNA: TGTGCCAGCAGCTTAGGGCACTCGAGCAATGAGCAGTTCTTC
D: -; J: TRBJ2-3; size: -; V: TRBV9; CDR3: CASSVQADTQYF; DNA: TGTGCCAGCAGCGTTCAGGCAGATACGCAGTATTTT
D: -; J: TRBJ1-2; size: -; V: TRBV5-8; CDR3: CASPYRDPRYGYTF; DNA: TGTGCCAGCCCATACAGGGATCCGCGCTATGGCTACACCTTC
D: TRBD2; J: TRBJ2-5; size: -; V: TRBV9; CDR3: CASSVAGGNSETQYF; DNA: TGTGCCAGCAGCGTAGCGGGGGGGAACTCAGAGACCCAGTACTTC
D: -; J: TRBJ1-1; size: few; V: TRBV6-2/TRBV6-3; CDR3: CASSQIQVRAFF; DNA: TGTGCCAGCAGTCAAATCCAGGTCAGAGCTTTCTTT
D: -; J: TRBJ1-6; size: -; V: TRBV5-4; CDR3: CASSWDNSPLHF; DNA: TGTGCCAGCAGCTGGGACAATTCACCCCTCCACTTT
D: -; J: TRBJ2-1; size: -; V: TRBV4-2; CDR3: CASSQGGALQGNEQFF; DNA: TGTGCCAGCAGTCAGGGCGGTGCACTACAAGGCAATGAGCAGTTCTTC
D: TRBD2; J: TRBJ2-5; size: -; V: TRBV6-5; CDR3: CASTLGLAGGETQYF; DNA: TGTGCCAGCACTCTTGGACTAGCGGGAGGCGAGACCCAGTACTTC
D: TRBD1; J: TRBJ2-5; size: few; V: TRBV15; CDR3: CATSRKTGAQETQYF; DNA: TGTGCCACCAGCAGAAAAACAGGGGCCCAAGAGACCCAGTACTTC
D: -; J: TRBJ2-2; size: -; V: TRBV6-1; CDR3: CASSEALRGHTNTGELFF; DNA: TGTGCCAGCAGTGAAGCGCTTCGGGGACATACTAACACCGGGGAGCTGTTTTTT
D: TRBD1; J: TRBJ1-5; size: -; V: TRBV19; CDR3: CASTRDRAVNQPQHF; DNA: TGTGCCAGTACCAGGGACAGAGCAGTCAATCAGCCCCAGCATTTT
D: -; J: TRBJ2-1; size: -; V: TRBV10-3; CDR3: CAISGHLPGTNNEQFF; DNA: TGTGCCATCAGCGGACACCTTCCTGGAACTAACAATGAGCAGTTCTTC
D: -; J: TRBJ2-7; size: -; V: TRBV6-2/TRBV6-3; CDR3: CASSYSTGRDPSYEQYF; DNA: TGTGCCAGCAGTTACTCGACCGGAAGGGACCCCTCCTACGAGCAGTACTTC
D: -; J: TRBJ2-7; size: -; V: TRBV6-1; CDR3: CASSPDRSSYEQYF; DNA: TGTGCCAGCAGTCCCGACAGGAGCTCCTACGAGCAGTACTTC
D: -; J: TRBJ2-3; size: -; V: TRBV19; CDR3: CGSKSVGWGDTQYF; DNA: TGTGGCAGTAAGTCCGTGGGGTGGGGAGATACGCAGTATTTT
D: TRBD1; J: TRBJ2-3; size: once; V: TRBV29-1; CDR3: CSVERQGADTQYF; DNA: TGCAGCGTTGAAAGACAGGGGGCCGATACGCAGTATTTT
D: -; J: TRBJ1-1; size: -; V: TRBV21-1; CDR3: CASSLGLHGNTEAFF; DNA: TGTGCCAGCAGCCTAGGCCTTCACGGCAACACTGAAGCTTTCTTT
D: TRBD2; J: TRBJ2-1; size: -; V: TRBV30; CDR3: CAWNRGLAGYNEQFF; DNA: TGTGCCTGGAACCGTGGACTAGCGGGATACAATGAGCAGTTCTTC
D: TRBD2; J: TRBJ2-2; size: -; V: TRBV6-2/TRBV6-3; CDR3: CASSYSMTSGSSSTGELFF; DNA: TGTGCCAGCAGTTACTCGATGACTAGCGGGAGTTCAAGCACCGGGGAGCTGTTTTTT
D: TRBD1; J: TRBJ2-7; size: -; V: TRBV5-1; CDR3: CASSLDSPGQGSYEQYF; DNA: TGCGCCAGCAGCCTTGATTCGCCGGGACAGGGAAGCTACGAGCAGTACTTC
D: -; J: TRBJ1-1; size: -; V: TRBV7-9; CDR3: CASSLAGDTEAFF; DNA: TGTGCCAGCAGCTTAGCGGGAGACACTGAAGCTTTCTTT
D: -; J: TRBJ2-1; size: -; V: TRBV11-2; CDR3: CASSSLNIGGRYEQFF; DNA: TGTGCCAGCAGCTCCTTAAACATCGGTGGGAGGTATGAGCAGTTCTTC
D: -; J: TRBJ2-5; size: -; V: TRBV3-1/TRBV3-2; CDR3: CASSRTREIRETQYF; DNA: TGTGCCAGCAGCCGGACAAGGGAGATCCGGGAGACCCAGTACTTC
D: -; J: TRBJ2-7; size: -; V: TRBV27; CDR3: CAPLAVPYEQYF; DNA: TGTGCCCCCCTCGCGGTTCCCTACGAGCAGTACTTC
D: TRBD1; J: TRBJ1-2; size: -; V: TRBV5-1; CDR3: CASSFRQGSGYTF; DNA: TGCGCCAGCAGCTTCCGACAGGGTTCTGGCTACACCTTC
D: -; J: TRBJ2-6; size: -; V: TRBV29-1; CDR3: CSVGPGANVLTF; DNA: TGCAGCGTTGGGCCTGGGGCCAACGTCCTGACTTTC
D: -; J: TRBJ2-2; size: -; V: TRBV19; CDR3: CASSIDRDRFRNTGELFF; DNA: TGTGCCAGTAGTATAGATCGGGACCGGTTCCGTAACACCGGGGAGCTGTTTTTT
D: -; J: TRBJ2-5; size: -; V: TRBV6-6; CDR3: CASSRTGGQGAETQYF; DNA: TGTGCCAGCAGCCGAACCGGGGGCCAGGGCGCGGAGACCCAGTACTTC
D: TRBD1; J: TRBJ2-5; size: -; V: TRBV25-1; CDR3: CASSTRDRGLETQYF; DNA: TGTGCCAGCAGTACCCGGGACAGGGGGCTTGAGACCCAGTACTTC
D: TRBD2; J: TRBJ2-3; size: -; V: TRBV5-4; CDR3: CASSLYLAGGPTDTQYF; DNA: TGTGCCAGCAGCCTATACTTAGCGGGAGGGCCGACAGATACGCAGTATTTT
D: -; J: TRBJ2-5; size: -; V: TRBV28; CDR3: CAIDQGETQYF; DNA: TGTGCCATCGACCAGGGGGAGACCCAGTACTTC
D: TRBD1; J: TRBJ2-5; size: -; V: TRBV7-9; CDR3: CASSFTGEETQYF; DNA: TGTGCCAGCAGCTTCACAGGGGAGGAGACCCAGTACTTC
D: -; J: TRBJ2-1; size: -; V: TRBV7-9; CDR3: CASSLVGYPFF; DNA: TGTGCCAGCAGCTTAGTGGGATACCCGTTCTTC
D: TRBD2; J: TRBJ2-1; size: -; V: TRBV19; CDR3: CASSSGGNEQFF; DNA: TGTGCCAGTAGTAGCGGGGGTAATGAGCAGTTCTTC
D: -; J: TRBJ1-1; size: -; V: TRBV28; CDR3: CASSLLQGRMNTEAFF; DNA: TGTGCCAGCAGTTTACTGCAGGGCCGGATGAACACTGAAGCTTTCTTT
D: TRBD2; J: TRBJ2-5; size: -; V: TRBV5-1; CDR3: CASSLDGGSQETQYF; DNA: TGCGCCAGCAGCTTGGATGGCGGGAGCCAAGAGACCCAGTACTTC
D: -; J: TRBJ2-2; size: -; V: TRBV28; CDR3: CASSRAKSHGGRRVVTGELFF; DNA: TGTGCCAGCAGTCGCGCTAAGTCCCATGGGGGGCGAAGGGTCGTCACCGGGGAGCTGTTTTTT
D: -; J: TRBJ2-3; size: once; V: TRBV19; CDR3: CASSISRVTDTQYF; DNA: TGTGCCAGTAGTATTTCTAGGGTTACAGATACGCAGTATTTT
D: -; J: TRBJ2-3; size: -; V: TRBV6-4; CDR3: CASSDSERDTQYF; DNA: TGTGCCAGCAGTGACTCCGAGAGAGATACGCAGTATTTT
D: -; J: TRBJ2-6; size: -; V: TRBV28; CDR3: CASRSGEGANVLTF; DNA: TGTGCCAGCAGGTCAGGGGAAGGGGCCAACGTCCTGACTTTC
D: TRBD2; J: TRBJ2-7; size: -; V: TRBV29-1; CDR3: CSISGGLFYEQYF; DNA: TGCAGCATTAGCGGGGGCCTGTTCTACGAGCAGTACTTC
D: TRBD2; J: TRBJ2-4; size: -; V: TRBV5-1; CDR3: CASSSLTSGRHIQYF; DNA: TGCGCCAGCAGCTCGCTGACTAGCGGGAGGCACATTCAGTACTTC
D: -; J: TRBJ2-5; size: -; V: TRBV11-3; CDR3: CASSLDMGDETQYF; DNA: TGTGCCAGCAGCTTAGATATGGGGGACGAGACCCAGTACTTC
D: -; J: TRBJ2-5; size: once; V: TRBV29-1; CDR3: CSGRKETQYF; DNA: TGCAGCGGGCGGAAAGAGACCCAGTACTTC
D: -; J: TRBJ2-3; size: -; V: TRBV11-2; CDR3: CASSFQPGSRLTDTQYF; DNA: TGTGCCAGCAGTTTCCAACCAGGGTCCCGTCTAACGGATACGCAGTATTTT
D: -; J: TRBJ2-5; size: -; V: TRBV28; CDR3: CASSATRGETQYF; DNA: TGTGCCAGCAGTGCTACAAGGGGGGAGACCCAGTACTTC
D: -; J: TRBJ2-7; size: -; V: TRBV5-1; CDR3: CASSYARGRIYEQYF; DNA: TGCGCCAGCAGCTACGCGAGGGGGAGAATCTACGAGCAGTACTTC
D: -; J: TRBJ1-1; size: few; V: TRBV11-3; CDR3: CASSLDFRNTEAFF; DNA: TGTGCCAGCAGCTTAGATTTCAGAAACACTGAAGCTTTCTTT
D: TRBD2; J: TRBJ2-7; size: -; V: TRBV18; CDR3: CASSPSPGTSGSTSYEQYF; DNA: TGTGCCAGCTCACCTTCCCCGGGGACTAGCGGGAGCACATCCTACGAGCAGTACTTC
D: -; J: TRBJ1-5; size: -; V: TRBV28; CDR3: CASSYRRRNNQPQHF; DNA: TGTGCCAGCAGCTACCGCCGGCGTAACAATCAGCCCCAGCATTTT